This T cell receptor (beta chain) was profiled in a study of T cells after yellow fever vaccination. Looking at the study overall: The fractions with low cell numbers were processed using SMART-Seq v4 Ultra Low Input. The study, taken as a whole, reports: Repertoires obtained by FACS sorting could include abundant clonotypes that entered as contaminants from the bulk population. Most clones from primary vaccination resurfaced after the booster (around 95% CD4, about 91% CD8).

TCRdb re-called the 5' RACE reads through MiXCR, storing one row per CDR3 protein. This sample has around 310,000 distinct CDR3 sequences, with around 4% found just once. CDR1 and CDR2 from the germline V gene are SGHTA and FQGNSA. V gave up 5 bases and J gave up 6 bases, with 24 bases separating them. The CDR3 extends over 17 amino acids. Many counts were recorded for this clonotype. Its antigen remains unknown. Source: PBMCs, taken on the day of the yellow fever booster vaccination. This clonotype was sampled from a man aged 18 to 35 who received the YFV17D yellow fever vaccine. V usage is TRBV7-2 and J usage is TRBJ2-3; D unclear. In nucleotides, the CDR3 is TGTGCCAGCAGCGCAGTACCACTCCGATTCGGGCCCGATACGCAGTATTTT. The encoded protein is CASSAVPLRFGPDTQYF.